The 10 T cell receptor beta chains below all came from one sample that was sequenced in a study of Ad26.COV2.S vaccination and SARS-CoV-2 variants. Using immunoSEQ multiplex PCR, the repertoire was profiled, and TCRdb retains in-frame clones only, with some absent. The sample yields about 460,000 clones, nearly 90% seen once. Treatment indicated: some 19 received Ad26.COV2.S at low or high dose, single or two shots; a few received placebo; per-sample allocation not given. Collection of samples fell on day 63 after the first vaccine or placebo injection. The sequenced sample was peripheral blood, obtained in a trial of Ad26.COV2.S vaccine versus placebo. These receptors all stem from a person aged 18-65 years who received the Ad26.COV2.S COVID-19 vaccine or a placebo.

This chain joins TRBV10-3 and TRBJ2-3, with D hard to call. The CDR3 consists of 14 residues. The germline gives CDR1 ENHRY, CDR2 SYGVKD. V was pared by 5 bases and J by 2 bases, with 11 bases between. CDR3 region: CAISFRASTDTQYF. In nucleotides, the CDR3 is TGTGCCATCAGTTTTAGGGCATCCACAGATACGCAGTATTTT.

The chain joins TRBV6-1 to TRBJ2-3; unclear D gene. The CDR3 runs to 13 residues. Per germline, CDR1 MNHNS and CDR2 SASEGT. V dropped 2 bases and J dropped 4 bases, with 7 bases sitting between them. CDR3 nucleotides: TGTGCCAGCAGTGAACTTTTCCCAGATACGCAGTATTTT. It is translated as CASSELFPDTQYF.

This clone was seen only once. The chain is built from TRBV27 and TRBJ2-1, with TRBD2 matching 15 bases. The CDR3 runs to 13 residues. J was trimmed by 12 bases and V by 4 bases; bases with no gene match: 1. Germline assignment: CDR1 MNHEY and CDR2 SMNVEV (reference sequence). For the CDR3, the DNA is TGTGCCAGCAGTTCGGGACTAGCGGGAGGGCAGTTCTTC. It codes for CASSSGLAGGQFF.

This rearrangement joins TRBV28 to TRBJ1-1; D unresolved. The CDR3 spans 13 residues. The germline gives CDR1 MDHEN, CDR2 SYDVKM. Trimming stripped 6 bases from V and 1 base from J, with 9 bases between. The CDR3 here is CASSRAGNTEAFF. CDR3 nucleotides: TGTGCCAGCAGCCGGGCAGGGAACACTGAAGCTTTCTTT.

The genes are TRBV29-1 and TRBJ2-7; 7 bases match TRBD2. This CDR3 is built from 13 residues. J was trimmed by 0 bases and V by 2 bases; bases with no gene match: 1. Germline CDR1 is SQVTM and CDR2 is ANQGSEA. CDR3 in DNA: TGCAGCGTTGAACGGGAGGACTCCTACGAGCAGTACTTC. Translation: CSVEREDSYEQYF.

CDR3 loop: CASRTQTASTDTQYF. Written as DNA, the CDR3 is TGTGCCAGTCGTACTCAGACAGCTAGCACAGATACGCAGTATTTT. The gene calls are TRBV19 and TRBJ2-3, with TRBD1 as a possible D gene (5 bases). Germline V gene data show CDR1 as LNHDA and CDR2 as SQIVND (reference sequence). V dropped 8 bases and J dropped 0 bases, with 15 bases sitting between them. The CDR3 has 15 amino acids.

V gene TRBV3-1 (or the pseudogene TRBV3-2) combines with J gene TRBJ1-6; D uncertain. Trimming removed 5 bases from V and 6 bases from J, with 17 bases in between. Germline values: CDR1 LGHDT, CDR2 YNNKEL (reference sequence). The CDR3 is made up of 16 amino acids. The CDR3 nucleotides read TGTGCCAGCAGCTCTGGAGGAGGGCGAAGTAATTCACCCCTCCACTTT. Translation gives CASSSGGGRSNSPLHF.

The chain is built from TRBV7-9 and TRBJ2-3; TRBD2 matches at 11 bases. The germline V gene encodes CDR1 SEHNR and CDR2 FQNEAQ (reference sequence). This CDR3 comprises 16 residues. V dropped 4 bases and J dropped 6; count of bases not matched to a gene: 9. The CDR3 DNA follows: TGTGCCAGCAGCTCCCCACTAGCGGGGGCGCAGGATACGCAGTATTTT. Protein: CASSSPLAGAQDTQYF.

In DNA, the CDR3 is TGCGCCAGCAGCTTGTTCCTAGCGGGAGATATCGATGAGCAGTTCTTC. Translation: CASSLFLAGDIDEQFF. The chain is built from TRBV5-1 and TRBJ2-1; TRBD2 agrees at 10 bases. Per germline, CDR1 SGHRS and CDR2 YFSETQ. Losses at the gene ends were 1 base for V and 8 bases for J; bases not matched to a gene: 9. The CDR3 totals 16 residues.

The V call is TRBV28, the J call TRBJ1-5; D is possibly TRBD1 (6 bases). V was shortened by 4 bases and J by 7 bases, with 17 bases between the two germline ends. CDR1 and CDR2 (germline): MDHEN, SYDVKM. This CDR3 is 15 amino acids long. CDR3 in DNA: TGTGCCAGCAGTTCCCCGGGGGGCGCGGGGCAGCCCCAGCATTTT. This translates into CASSSPGGAGQPQHF.